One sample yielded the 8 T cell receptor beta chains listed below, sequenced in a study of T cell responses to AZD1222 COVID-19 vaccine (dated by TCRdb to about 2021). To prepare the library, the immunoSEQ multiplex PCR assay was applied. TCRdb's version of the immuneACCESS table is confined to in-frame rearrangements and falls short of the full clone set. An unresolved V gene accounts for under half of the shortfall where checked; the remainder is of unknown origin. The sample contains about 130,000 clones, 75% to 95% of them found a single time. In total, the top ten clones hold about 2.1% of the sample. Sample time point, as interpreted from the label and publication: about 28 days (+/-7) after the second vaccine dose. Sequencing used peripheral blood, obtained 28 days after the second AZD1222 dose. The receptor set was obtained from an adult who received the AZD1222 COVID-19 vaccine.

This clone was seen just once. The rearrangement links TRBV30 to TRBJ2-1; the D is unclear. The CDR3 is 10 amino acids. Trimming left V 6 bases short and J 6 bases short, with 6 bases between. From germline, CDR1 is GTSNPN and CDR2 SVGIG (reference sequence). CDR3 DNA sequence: TGTGCCTGTCAGCTCAATGAGCAGTTCTTC. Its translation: CACQLNEQFF.

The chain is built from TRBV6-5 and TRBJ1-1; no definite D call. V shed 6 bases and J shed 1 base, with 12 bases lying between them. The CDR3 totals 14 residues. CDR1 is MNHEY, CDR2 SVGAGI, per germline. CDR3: CASSFGRTNTEAFF. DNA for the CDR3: TGTGCCAGCAGCTTTGGCAGGACGAACACTGAAGCTTTCTTT.

This CDR3 reads CASSWGQNTEAFF. The CDR3 DNA sequence: TGTGCCAGCAGCTGGGGACAGAACACTGAAGCTTTCTTT. V is TRBV6-1 and J is TRBJ1-1; D might be TRBD1 (6 bases). This CDR3 spans 13 amino acids. Germline CDR1 and CDR2: MNHNS and SASEGT. V lost 6 bases to trimming and J lost 1 base, with 9 bases between them.

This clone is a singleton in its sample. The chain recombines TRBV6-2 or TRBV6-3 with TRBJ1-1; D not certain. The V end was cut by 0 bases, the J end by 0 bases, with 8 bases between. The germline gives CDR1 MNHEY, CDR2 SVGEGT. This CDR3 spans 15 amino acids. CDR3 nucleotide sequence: TGTGCCAGCAGTTACTCGATATCGATGAACACTGAAGCTTTCTTT. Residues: CASSYSISMNTEAFF.

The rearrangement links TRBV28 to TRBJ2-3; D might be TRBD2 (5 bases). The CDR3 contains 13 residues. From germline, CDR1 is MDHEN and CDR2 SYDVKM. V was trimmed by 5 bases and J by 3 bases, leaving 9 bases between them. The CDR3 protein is CASSPGGTDTQYF. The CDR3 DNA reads TGTGCCAGCAGTCCTGGCGGGACAGATACGCAGTATTTT.

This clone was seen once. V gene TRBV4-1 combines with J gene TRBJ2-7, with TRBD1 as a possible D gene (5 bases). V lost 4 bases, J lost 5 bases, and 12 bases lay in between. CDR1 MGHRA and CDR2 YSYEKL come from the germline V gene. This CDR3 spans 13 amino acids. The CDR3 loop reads CASSRVQGDEQYF. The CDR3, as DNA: TGCGCCAGCAGCCGGGTGCAGGGTGACGAGCAGTACTTC.

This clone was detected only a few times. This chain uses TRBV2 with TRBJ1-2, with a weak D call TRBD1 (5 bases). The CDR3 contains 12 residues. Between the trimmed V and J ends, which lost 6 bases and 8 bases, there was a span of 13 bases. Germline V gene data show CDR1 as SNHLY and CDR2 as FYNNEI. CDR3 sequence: CASRTWGYGYTF. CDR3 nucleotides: TGTGCCAGCAGAACATGGGGGTACGGCTACACCTTC.

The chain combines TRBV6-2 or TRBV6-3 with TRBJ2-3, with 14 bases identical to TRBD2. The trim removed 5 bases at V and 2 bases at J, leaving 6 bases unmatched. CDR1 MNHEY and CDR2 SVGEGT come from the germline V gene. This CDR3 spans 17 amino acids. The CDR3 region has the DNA TGTGCCAGCAGTGACGGACTAGCGGGGGGCCCCACAGATACGCAGTATTTT. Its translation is CASSDGLAGGPTDTQYF.